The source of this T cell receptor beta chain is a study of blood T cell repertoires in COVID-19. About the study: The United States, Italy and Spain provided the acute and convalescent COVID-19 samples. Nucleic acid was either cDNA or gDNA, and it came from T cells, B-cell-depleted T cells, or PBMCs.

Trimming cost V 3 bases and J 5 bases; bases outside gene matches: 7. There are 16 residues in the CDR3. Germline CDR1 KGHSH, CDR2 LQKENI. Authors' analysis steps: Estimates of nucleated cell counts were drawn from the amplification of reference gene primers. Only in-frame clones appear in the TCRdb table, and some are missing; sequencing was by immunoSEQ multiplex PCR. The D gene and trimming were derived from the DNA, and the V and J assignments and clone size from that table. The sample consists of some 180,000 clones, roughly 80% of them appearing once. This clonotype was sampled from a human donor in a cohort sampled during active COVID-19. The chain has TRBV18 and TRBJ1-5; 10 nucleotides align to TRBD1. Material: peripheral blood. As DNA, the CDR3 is TGTGCCAGCTCACCCGCCGTTGGGACAGGGGATCAGCCCCAGCATTTT. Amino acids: CASSPAVGTGDQPQHF.